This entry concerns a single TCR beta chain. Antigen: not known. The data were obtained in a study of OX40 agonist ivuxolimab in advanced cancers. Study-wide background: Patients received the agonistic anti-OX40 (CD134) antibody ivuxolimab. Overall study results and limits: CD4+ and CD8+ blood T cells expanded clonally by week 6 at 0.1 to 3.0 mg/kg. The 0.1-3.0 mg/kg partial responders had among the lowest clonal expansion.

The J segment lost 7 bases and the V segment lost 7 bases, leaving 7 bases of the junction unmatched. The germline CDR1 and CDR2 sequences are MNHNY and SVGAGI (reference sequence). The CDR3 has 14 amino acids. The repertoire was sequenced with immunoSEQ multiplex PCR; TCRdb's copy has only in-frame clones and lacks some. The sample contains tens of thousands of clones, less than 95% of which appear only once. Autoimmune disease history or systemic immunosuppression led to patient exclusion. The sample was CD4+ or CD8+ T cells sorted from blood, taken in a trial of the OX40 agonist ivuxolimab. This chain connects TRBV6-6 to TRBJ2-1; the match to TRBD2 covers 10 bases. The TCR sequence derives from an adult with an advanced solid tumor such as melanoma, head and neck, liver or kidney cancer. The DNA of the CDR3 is TGTGCCAGCAACAAAGCGGGGGGGCCGAATGAGCAGTTCTTC. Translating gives CASNKAGGPNEQFF.